Listed below are T cell receptor beta chains from one sample, sequenced in a study of cytomegalovirus exposure and HLA in healthy donors. This table comes from immunoSEQ multiplex PCR, and its TCRdb copy is limited to in-frame clones, with some not included. Of about 120,000 clones listed, over 60% are singletons. Material for sequencing was PBMCs. The receptors derive from a man aged 18 to 29 in good health and CMV-seronegative. CDR3s include the opening cysteine and the closing phenylalanine or tryptophan. D genes are given only for firm matches. A row's size may be missing; if present it is once, few, many or a size class.

clone_size: NA; d_call: TRBD1; v_call: TRBV7-3; j_call: TRBJ2-5; cdr3_aa: CASSRDSQETQYF; cdr3_nt: TGTGCCAGCAGTCGGGACAGTCAAGAGACCCAGTACTTC
clone_size: NA; d_call: TRBD1; v_call: TRBV18; j_call: TRBJ1-5; cdr3_aa: CASSRTGLTLLSNQPQHF; cdr3_nt: TGTGCCAGCTCTCGGACAGGGCTGACACTACTTAGCAATCAGCCCCAGCATTTT
clone_size: NA; d_call: NA; v_call: TRBV18; j_call: TRBJ2-5; cdr3_aa: CASSPPRGQETQYF; cdr3_nt: TGTGCCAGCTCACCACCCCGCGGGCAAGAGACCCAGTACTTC
clone_size: once; d_call: TRBD2; v_call: TRBV4-1; j_call: TRBJ2-5; cdr3_aa: CASSQQLAGPGMGQTQYF; cdr3_nt: TGCGCCAGCAGCCAACAACTAGCGGGGCCAGGTATGGGGCAGACCCAGTACTTC
clone_size: NA; d_call: NA; v_call: TRBV7-2; j_call: TRBJ1-3; cdr3_aa: CASSLEGHSVSGNTIYF; cdr3_nt: TGTGCCAGCAGCTTAGAGGGACACTCAGTCTCTGGAAACACCATATATTTT
clone_size: NA; d_call: TRBD1; v_call: TRBV25-1; j_call: TRBJ1-2; cdr3_aa: CASSEFRQGVTGYTF; cdr3_nt: TGTGCCAGCAGTGAATTTCGACAGGGTGTTACTGGCTACACCTTC
clone_size: NA; d_call: TRBD2; v_call: TRBV19; j_call: TRBJ2-2; cdr3_aa: CASSIPGLAIAGELFF; cdr3_nt: TGTGCCAGTAGTATACCGGGACTAGCGATCGCCGGGGAGCTGTTTTTT
clone_size: NA; d_call: TRBD2; v_call: TRBV5-6; j_call: TRBJ2-1; cdr3_aa: CASSLEASGNVFDEQFF; cdr3_nt: TGTGCCAGCAGCTTGGAGGCTAGCGGGAACGTCTTTGATGAGCAGTTCTTC
clone_size: NA; d_call: NA; v_call: TRBV9; j_call: TRBJ2-1; cdr3_aa: CASSVGSEQFF; cdr3_nt: TGTGCCAGCAGCGTAGGTAGTGAGCAGTTCTTC
clone_size: NA; d_call: NA; v_call: TRBV1; j_call: TRBJ2-2; cdr3_aa: CTSSQADRLNTGELFF; cdr3_nt: TGCACCAGCAGCCAAGCAGACAGATTAAACACCGGGGAGCTGTTTTTT
clone_size: NA; d_call: NA; v_call: TRBV4-2; j_call: TRBJ2-3; cdr3_aa: CASSQNRAGSTDTQYF; cdr3_nt: TGTGCCAGCAGCCAAAACCGTGCGGGAAGCACAGATACGCAGTATTTT
clone_size: NA; d_call: NA; v_call: TRBV28; j_call: TRBJ2-7; cdr3_aa: CASSESGTTLYEQYF; cdr3_nt: TGTGCCAGCAGCGAATCCGGGACAACTCTATACGAGCAGTACTTC
clone_size: NA; d_call: NA; v_call: TRBV18; j_call: TRBJ2-7; cdr3_aa: CASSPSQGSDEQYF; cdr3_nt: TGTGCCAGCTCACCAAGTCAAGGGAGCGACGAGCAGTACTTC
clone_size: NA; d_call: NA; v_call: TRBV19; j_call: TRBJ1-1; cdr3_aa: CASSINTGSMNTEAFF; cdr3_nt: TGTGCCAGTAGTATAAACACAGGGAGCATGAACACTGAAGCTTTCTTT
clone_size: NA; d_call: TRBD2; v_call: TRBV19; j_call: TRBJ2-7; cdr3_aa: CASSRGTSGRAVYEQYF; cdr3_nt: TGTGCCAGTAGCCGCGGGACTAGCGGGAGGGCCGTCTACGAGCAGTACTTC
clone_size: few; d_call: NA; v_call: TRBV6-5; j_call: TRBJ1-2; cdr3_aa: CASSSDSYYGYTF; cdr3_nt: TGTGCCAGCAGTTCCGACTCATACTATGGCTACACCTTC
clone_size: few; d_call: NA; v_call: TRBV25-1; j_call: TRBJ1-4; cdr3_aa: CASSSQATNEKLFF; cdr3_nt: TGTGCCAGCAGTAGCCAGGCAACTAATGAAAAACTGTTTTTT
clone_size: NA; d_call: TRBD1; v_call: TRBV15; j_call: TRBJ2-3; cdr3_aa: CATSRMAGTGSTDTQYF; cdr3_nt: TGTGCCACCAGCAGGATGGCCGGGACAGGGAGCACAGATACGCAGTATTTT
clone_size: NA; d_call: NA; v_call: TRBV28; j_call: TRBJ2-5; cdr3_aa: CASSLDRDWETQYF; cdr3_nt: TGTGCCAGCAGTTTAGACCGGGACTGGGAGACCCAGTACTTC
clone_size: NA; d_call: NA; v_call: TRBV7-9; j_call: TRBJ1-3; cdr3_aa: CASSLNMDTGATFGNTIYF; cdr3_nt: TGTGCCAGCAGCTTAAATATGGACACAGGTGCCACGTTCGGAAACACCATATATTTT
clone_size: NA; d_call: TRBD2; v_call: TRBV6-1; j_call: TRBJ2-2; cdr3_aa: CANGEWEGTGELFF; cdr3_nt: TGTGCCAACGGGGAGTGGGAGGGGACCGGGGAGCTGTTTTTT
clone_size: NA; d_call: NA; v_call: TRBV12-5; j_call: TRBJ2-1; cdr3_aa: CASGLHTTWNEQFF; cdr3_nt: TGTGCTAGTGGTTTACATACTACATGGAATGAGCAGTTCTTC